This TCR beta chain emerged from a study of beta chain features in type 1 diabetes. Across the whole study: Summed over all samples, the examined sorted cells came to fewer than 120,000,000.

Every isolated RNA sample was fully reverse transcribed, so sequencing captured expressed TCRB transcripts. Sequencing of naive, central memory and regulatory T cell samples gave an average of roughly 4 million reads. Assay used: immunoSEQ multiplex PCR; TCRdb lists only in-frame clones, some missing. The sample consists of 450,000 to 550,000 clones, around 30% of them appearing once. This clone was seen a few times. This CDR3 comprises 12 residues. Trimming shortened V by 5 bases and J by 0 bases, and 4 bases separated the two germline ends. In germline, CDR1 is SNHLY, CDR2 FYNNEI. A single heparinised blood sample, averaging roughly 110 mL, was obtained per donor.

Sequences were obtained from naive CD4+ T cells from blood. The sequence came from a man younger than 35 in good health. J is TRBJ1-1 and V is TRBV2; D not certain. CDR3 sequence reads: CASSPVNTEAFF. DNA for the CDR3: TGTGCCAGCAGTCCAGTGAACACTGAAGCTTTCTTT.